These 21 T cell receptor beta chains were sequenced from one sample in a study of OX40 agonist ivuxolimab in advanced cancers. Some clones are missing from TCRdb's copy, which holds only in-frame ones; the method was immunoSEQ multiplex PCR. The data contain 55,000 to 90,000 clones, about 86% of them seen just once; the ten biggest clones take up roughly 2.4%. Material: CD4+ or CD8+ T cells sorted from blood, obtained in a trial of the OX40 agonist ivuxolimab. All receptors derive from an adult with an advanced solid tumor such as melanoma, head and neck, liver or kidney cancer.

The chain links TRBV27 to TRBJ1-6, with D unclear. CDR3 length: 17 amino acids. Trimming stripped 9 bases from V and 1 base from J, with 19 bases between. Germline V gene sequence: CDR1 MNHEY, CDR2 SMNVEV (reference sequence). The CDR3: CARDPAAETSYNSPLHF. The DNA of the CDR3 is TGTGCCAGGGACCCGGCGGCGGAAACTTCCTATAATTCACCCCTCCACTTT.

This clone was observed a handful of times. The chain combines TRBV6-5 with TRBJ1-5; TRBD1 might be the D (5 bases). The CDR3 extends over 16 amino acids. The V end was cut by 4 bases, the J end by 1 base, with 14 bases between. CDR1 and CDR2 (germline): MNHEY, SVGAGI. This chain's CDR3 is CASSFLGRGSNQPQHF. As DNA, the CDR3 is TGTGCCAGCAGTTTCCTCGGGAGGGGAAGCAATCAGCCCCAGCATTTT.

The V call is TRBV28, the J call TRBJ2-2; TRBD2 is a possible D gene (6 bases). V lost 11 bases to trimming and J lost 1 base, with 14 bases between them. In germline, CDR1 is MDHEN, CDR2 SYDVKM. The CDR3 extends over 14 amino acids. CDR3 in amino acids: CAGMGGGNTGELFF. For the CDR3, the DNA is TGTGCCGGCATGGGGGGAGGGAACACCGGGGAGCTGTTTTTT.

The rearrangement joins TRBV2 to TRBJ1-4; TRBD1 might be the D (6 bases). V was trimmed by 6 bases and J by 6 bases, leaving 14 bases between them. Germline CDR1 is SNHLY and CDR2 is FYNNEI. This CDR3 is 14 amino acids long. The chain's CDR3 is CASSLQGSDEKLFF. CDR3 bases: TGTGCCAGCAGCCTACAGGGTAGTGATGAAAAACTGTTTTTT.

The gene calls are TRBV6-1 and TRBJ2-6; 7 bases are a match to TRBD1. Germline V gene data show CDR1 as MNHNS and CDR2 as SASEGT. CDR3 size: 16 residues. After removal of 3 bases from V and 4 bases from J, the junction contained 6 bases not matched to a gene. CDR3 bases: TGTGCCAGCAGTGAGCCGACAGGGTCCGGGGCCAACGTCCTGACTTTC. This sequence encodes CASSEPTGSGANVLTF.

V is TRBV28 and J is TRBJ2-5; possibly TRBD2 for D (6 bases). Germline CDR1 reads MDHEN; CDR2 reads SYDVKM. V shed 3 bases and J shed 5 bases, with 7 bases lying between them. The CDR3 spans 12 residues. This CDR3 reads CASSFGGETQYF. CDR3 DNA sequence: TGTGCCAGCAGTTTCGGAGGGGAGACCCAGTACTTC.

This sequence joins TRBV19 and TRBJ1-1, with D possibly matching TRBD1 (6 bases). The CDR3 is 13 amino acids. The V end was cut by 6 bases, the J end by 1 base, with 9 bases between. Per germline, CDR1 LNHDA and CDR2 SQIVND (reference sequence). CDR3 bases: TGTGCCAGTAGCGGACAGACGAACACTGAAGCTTTCTTT. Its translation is CASSGQTNTEAFF.

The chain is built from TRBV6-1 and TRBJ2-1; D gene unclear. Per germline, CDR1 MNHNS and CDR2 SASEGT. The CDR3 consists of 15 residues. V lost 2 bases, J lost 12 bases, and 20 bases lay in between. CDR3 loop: CASSESWQPTLVQFF. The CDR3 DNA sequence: TGTGCCAGCAGTGAATCGTGGCAGCCAACCTTGGTGCAGTTCTTC.

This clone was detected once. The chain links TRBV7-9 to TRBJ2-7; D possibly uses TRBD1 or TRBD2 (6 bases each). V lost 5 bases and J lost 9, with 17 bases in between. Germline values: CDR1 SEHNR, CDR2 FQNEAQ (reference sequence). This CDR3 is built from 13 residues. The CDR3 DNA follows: TGTGCCAGCAGCAACAGGGACTCCCGGGGGCAGTACTTC. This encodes CASSNRDSRGQYF.

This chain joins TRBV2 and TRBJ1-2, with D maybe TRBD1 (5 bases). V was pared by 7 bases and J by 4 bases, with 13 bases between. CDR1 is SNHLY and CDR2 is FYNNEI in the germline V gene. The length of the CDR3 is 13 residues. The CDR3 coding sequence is TGTGCCAGCACCGAAGGGGAGTTCTATGGCTACACCTTC. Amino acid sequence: CASTEGEFYGYTF.

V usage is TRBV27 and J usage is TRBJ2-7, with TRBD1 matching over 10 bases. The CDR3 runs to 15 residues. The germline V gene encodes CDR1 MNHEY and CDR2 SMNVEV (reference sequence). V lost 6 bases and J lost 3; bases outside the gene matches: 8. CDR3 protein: CASSPRDRGSYEQYF. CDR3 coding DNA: TGTGCCAGCAGCCCCCGGGACAGGGGAAGCTACGAGCAGTACTTC.

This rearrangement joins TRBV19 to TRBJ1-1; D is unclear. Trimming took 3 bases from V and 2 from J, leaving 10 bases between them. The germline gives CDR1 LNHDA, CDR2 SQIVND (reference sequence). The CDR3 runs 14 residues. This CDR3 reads CASSMPRGNTEAFF. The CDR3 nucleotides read TGTGCCAGTAGTATGCCCCGGGGAAACACTGAAGCTTTCTTT.

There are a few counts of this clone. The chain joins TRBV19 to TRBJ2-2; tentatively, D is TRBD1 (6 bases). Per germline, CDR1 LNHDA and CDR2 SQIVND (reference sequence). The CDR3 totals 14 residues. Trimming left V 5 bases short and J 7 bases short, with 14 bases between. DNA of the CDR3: TGTGCCAGTAGTCTGGGGGCTTTGCGCGGGGAGCTGTTTTTT. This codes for CASSLGALRGELFF.

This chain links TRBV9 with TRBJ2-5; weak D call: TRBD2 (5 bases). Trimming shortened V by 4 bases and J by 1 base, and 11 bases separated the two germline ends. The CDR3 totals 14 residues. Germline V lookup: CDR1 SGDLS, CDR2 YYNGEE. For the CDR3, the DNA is TGTGCCAGCAGCCCGTCCGGGATCCAAGAGACCCAGTACTTC. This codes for CASSPSGIQETQYF.

The CDR3, as DNA: TGCGCCAGCAGCTCCTCCAGGGGGGGCACAGATACGCAGTATTTT. This gives the protein CASSSSRGGTDTQYF. This sequence joins TRBV5-1 and TRBJ2-3, with D tentatively TRBD1 (7 bases). The CDR3 spans 15 residues. The germline CDR1 and CDR2 sequences are SGHRS and YFSETQ. V was cut by 3 bases and J by 1 base, with 12 bases left in between.

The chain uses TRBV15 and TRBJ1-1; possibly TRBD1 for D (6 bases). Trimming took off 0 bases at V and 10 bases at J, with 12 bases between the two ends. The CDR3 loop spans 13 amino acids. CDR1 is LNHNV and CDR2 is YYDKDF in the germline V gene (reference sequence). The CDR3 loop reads CATSRDLRGLAFF. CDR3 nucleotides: TGTGCCACCAGCAGAGATCTCAGGGGCCTAGCTTTCTTT.

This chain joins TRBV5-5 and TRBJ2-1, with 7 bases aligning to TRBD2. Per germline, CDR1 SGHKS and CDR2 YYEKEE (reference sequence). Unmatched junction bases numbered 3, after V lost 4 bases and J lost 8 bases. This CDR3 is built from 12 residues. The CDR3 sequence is CASSLTSDEQFF. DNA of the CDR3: TGTGCCAGCAGCCTTACTAGCGATGAGCAGTTCTTC.

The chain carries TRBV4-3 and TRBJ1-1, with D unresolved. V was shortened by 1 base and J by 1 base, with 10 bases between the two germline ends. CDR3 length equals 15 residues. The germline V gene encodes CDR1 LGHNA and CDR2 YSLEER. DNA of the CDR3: TGCGCCAGCAGCCAAGTTGTATCGGGGAACACTGAAGCTTTCTTT. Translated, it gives CASSQVVSGNTEAFF.

The chain's CDR3 is CASSRLAGNSYEQYF. CDR3 nucleotide sequence: TGTGCCAGCAGTAGACTAGCGGGAAACTCCTACGAGCAGTACTTC. This chain links TRBV2 with TRBJ2-7; TRBD2 matches at 11 bases. The CDR3 runs to 15 residues. Germline V lookup: CDR1 SNHLY, CDR2 FYNNEI. Trimming cost V 5 bases and J 0 bases; bases outside gene matches: 3.

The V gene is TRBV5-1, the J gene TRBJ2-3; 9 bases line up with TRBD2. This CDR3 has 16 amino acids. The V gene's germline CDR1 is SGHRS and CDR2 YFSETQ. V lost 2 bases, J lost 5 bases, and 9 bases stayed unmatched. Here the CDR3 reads CASSFSSGTAVDTQYF. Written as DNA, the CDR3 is TGCGCCAGCAGCTTCTCTAGCGGGACCGCCGTAGATACGCAGTATTTT.

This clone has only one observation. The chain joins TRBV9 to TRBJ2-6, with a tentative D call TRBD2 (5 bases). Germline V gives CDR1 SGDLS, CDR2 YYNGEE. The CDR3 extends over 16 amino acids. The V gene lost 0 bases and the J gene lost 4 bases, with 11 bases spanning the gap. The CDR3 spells CASSVGGVLGANVLTF. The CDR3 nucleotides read TGTGCCAGCAGCGTAGGGGGAGTTTTAGGGGCCAACGTCCTGACTTTC.